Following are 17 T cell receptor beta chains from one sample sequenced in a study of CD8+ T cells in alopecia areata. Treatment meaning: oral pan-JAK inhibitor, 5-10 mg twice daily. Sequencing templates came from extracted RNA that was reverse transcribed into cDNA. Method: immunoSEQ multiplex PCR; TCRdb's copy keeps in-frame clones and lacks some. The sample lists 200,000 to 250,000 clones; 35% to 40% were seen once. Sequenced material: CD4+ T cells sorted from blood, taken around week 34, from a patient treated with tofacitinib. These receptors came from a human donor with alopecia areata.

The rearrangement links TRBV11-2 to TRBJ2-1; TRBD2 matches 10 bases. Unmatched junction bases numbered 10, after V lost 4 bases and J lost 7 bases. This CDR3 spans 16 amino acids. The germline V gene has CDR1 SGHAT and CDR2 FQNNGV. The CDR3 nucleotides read TGTGCCAGCAGCTCAACTGCCCGGACTAGCGGTAATGAGCAGTTCTTC. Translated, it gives CASSSTARTSGNEQFF.

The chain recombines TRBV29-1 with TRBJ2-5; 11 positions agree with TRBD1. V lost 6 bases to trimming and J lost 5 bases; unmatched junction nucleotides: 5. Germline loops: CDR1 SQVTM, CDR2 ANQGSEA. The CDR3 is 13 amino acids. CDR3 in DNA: TGCAGCGTGCTGGGACAGGGGGTCGAGACCCAGTACTTC. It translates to CSVLGQGVETQYF.

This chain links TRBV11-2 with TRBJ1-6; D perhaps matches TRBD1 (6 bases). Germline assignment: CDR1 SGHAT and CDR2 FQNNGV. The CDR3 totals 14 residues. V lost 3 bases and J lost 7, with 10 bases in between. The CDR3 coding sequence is TGTGCCAGCAGCTTTCAGGGGCTGAATTCACCCCTCCACTTT. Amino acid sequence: CASSFQGLNSPLHF. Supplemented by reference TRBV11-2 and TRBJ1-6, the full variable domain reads EAGVAQSPRYKIIEKRQSVAFWCNPISGHATLYWYQQILGQGPKLLIQFQNNGVVDDSQLPKDRFSAERLKGVDSTLKIQPAKLEDSAVYLCASSFQGLNSPLHFGNGTRLTVT.

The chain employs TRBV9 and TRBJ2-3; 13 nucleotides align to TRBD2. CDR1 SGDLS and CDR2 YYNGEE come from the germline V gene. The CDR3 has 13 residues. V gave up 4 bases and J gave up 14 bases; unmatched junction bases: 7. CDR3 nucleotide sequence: TGTGCCAGCAGCCCTACTAGCGGGAGGGCCCCGTATTTT. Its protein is CASSPTSGRAPYF.

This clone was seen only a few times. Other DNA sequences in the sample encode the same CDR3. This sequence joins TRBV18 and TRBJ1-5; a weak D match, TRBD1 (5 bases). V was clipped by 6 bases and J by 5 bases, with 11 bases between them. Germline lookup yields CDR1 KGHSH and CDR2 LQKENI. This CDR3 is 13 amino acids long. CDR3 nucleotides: TGTGCCAGCTCCCCTGACAGCTATCAGCCCCAGCATTTT. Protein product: CASSPDSYQPQHF.

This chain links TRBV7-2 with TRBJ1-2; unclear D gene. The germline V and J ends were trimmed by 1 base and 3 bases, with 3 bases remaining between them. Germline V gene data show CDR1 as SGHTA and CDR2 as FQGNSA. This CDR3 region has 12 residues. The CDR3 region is CASSLGHYGYTF. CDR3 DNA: TGTGCCAGCAGCTTAGGACACTATGGCTACACCTTC.

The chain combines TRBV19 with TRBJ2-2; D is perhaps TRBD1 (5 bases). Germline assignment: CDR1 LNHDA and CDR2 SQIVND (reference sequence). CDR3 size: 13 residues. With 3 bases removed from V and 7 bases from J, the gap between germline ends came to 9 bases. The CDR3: CASSIWGHGELFF. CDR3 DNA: TGTGCCAGTAGTATTTGGGGCCACGGGGAGCTGTTTTTT.

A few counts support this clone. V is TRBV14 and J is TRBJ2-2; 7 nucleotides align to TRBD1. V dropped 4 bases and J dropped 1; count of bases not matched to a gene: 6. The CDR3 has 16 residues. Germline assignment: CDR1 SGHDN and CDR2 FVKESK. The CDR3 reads CASSPYGTVNTGELFF. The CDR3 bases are TGTGCCAGCAGCCCCTACGGGACAGTGAACACCGGGGAGCTGTTTTTT.

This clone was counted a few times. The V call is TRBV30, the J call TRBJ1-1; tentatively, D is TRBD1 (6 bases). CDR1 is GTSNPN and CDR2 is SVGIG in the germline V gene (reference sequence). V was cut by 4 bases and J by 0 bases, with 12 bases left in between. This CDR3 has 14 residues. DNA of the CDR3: TGTGCCTGGATGCGGACAGCTATGAACACTGAAGCTTTCTTT. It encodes CAWMRTAMNTEAFF.

The CDR3 nucleotides are TGTGCCAGCAGCTACCGGGACACACGTCAGTACTTC. As protein: CASSYRDTRQYF. The chain combines TRBV5-4 with TRBJ2-7, with D perhaps matching TRBD1 (6 bases). CDR3 length: 12 residues. In germline, CDR1 is SGHNT, CDR2 YYREEE (reference sequence). V was trimmed by 3 bases and J by 10 bases, leaving 14 bases between them.

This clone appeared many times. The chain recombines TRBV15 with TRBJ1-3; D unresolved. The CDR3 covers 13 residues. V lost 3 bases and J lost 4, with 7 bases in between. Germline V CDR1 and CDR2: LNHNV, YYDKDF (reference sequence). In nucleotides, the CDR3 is TGTGCCACCAGCAGGGTCCCAGGAAACACCATATATTTT. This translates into CATSRVPGNTIYF.

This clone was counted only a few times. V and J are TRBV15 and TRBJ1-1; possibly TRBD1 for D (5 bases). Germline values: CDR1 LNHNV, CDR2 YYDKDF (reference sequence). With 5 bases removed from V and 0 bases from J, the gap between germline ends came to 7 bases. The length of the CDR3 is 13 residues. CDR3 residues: CATSEGLNTEAFF. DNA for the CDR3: TGTGCCACCAGCGAGGGGTTGAACACTGAAGCTTTCTTT.

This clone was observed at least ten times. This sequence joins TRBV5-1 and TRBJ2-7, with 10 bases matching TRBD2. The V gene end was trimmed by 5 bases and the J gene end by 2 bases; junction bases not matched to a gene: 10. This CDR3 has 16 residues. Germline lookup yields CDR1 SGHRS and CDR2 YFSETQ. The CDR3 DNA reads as TGCGCCAGCAGTCCTTCACTAGCGGGGAATACCTACGAGCAGTACTTC. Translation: CASSPSLAGNTYEQYF.

This chain's CDR3 is CSVGKGGSSSGANVLTF. In DNA, the CDR3 is TGCAGCGTTGGTAAGGGGGGTAGTAGCTCTGGGGCCAACGTCCTGACTTTC. The chain links TRBV29-1 to TRBJ2-6; D is tentatively TRBD1 or TRBD2 (6 bases each). Germline V gives CDR1 SQVTM, CDR2 ANQGSEA. The length of the CDR3 is 17 residues. V gave up 4 bases and J gave up 0 bases, with 16 bases separating them.

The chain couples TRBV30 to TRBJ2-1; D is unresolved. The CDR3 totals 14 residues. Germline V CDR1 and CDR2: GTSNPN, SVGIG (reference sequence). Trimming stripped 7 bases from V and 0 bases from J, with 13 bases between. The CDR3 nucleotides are TGTGCCTTAGGACGGTTCAGCTCCTACAATGAGCAGTTCTTC. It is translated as CALGRFSSYNEQFF.

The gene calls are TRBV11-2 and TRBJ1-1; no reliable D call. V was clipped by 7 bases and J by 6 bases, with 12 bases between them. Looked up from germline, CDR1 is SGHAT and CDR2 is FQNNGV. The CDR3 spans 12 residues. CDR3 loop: CASTPQVPEAFF. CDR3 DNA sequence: TGTGCCAGCACCCCTCAAGTTCCTGAAGCTTTCTTT.

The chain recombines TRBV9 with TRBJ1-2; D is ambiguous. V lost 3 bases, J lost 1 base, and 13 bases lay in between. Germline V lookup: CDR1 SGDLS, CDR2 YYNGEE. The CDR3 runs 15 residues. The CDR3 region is CASSEGGKDNYGYTF. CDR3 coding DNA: TGTGCCAGCAGCGAGGGAGGAAAGGATAACTATGGCTACACCTTC.